This TCR beta chain was observed in a study of CD8+ T cells in alopecia areata. Trimming removed 0 bases from V and 5 bases from J, with 11 bases in between. This CDR3 comprises 14 residues. Germline V gene sequence: CDR1 SGHRS, CDR2 YFSETQ. RNA extraction and reverse transcription yielded cDNA as sequencing template. Here immunoSEQ multiplex PCR was the method, and the copy in TCRdb shows in-frame clones only, minus some. In the table there are 150,000 to 200,000 clones, approximately 57% of which are singletons. The treatment is: oral pan-JAK inhibitor, 5-10 mg twice daily. Peripheral blood and lesional scalp punch biopsies were taken from alopecia areata patients. Notes on this clone: The target antigen is unknown.

General study results and limits: Many expanded lesional clones stayed in scalp and blood while on tofacitinib. TCRs were shared less clearly across patients than in mice, possibly for HLA-related reasons. Lesional tissue from the scalp (especially in alopecia totalis/universalis) showed higher clonality than normal scalp.

The source was CD4+ T cells sorted from blood, collected at week 24, from a patient treated with tofacitinib. This TCR derives from a human donor with alopecia areata. The chain recombines TRBV5-1 with TRBJ1-1, with D unclear. CDR3: CASSLAGLVTEAFF. The CDR3 DNA sequence: TGCGCCAGCAGCTTGGCTGGGCTGGTAACTGAAGCTTTCTTT.